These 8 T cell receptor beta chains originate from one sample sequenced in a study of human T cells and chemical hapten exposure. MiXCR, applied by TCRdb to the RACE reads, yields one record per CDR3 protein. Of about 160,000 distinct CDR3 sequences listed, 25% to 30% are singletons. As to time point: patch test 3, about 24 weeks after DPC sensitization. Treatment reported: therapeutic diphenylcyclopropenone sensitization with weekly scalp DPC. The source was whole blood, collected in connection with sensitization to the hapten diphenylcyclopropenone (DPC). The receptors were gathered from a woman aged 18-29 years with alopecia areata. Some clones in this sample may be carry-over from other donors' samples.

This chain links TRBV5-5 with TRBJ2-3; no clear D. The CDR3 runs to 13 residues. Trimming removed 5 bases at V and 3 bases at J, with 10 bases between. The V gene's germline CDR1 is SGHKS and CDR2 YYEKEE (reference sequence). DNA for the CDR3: TGTGCCAGCAGGGGTATGGGGACAGATACGCAGTATTTT. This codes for CASRGMGTDTQYF.

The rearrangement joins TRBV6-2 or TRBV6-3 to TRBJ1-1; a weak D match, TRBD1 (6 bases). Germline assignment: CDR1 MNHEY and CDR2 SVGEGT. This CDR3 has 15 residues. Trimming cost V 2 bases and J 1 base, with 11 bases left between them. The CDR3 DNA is TGTGCCAGCAGTTACACCGGGGGCGCGAACACTGAAGCTTTCTTT. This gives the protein CASSYTGGANTEAFF.

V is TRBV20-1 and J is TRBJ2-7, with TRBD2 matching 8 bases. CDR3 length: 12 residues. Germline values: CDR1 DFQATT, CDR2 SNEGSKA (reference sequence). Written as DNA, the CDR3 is TGCTCCGGGAGGGGGGGCTCCTACGAGCAGTACTTC. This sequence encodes CSGRGGSYEQYF.

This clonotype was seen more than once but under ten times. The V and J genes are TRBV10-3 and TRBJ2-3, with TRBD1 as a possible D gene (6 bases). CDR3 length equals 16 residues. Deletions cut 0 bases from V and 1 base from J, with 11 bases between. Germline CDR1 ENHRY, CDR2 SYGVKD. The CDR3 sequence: CAISESSGVGTDTQYF. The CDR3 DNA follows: TGTGCCATCAGTGAGTCCTCAGGGGTGGGCACAGATACGCAGTATTTT.

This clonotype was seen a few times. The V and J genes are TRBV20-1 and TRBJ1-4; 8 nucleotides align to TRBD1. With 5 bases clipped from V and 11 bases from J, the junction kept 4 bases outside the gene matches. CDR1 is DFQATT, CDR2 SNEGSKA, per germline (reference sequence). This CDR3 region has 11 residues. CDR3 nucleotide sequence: TGCAGTGCTCCTACAGGGGGGAAACTGTTTTTT. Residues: CSAPTGGKLFF.

CDR3 region: CASSSTGTDAFF. CDR3 bases: TGTGCCAGCAGCTCCACAGGTACGGATGCTTTCTTT. This rearrangement joins TRBV11-1 to TRBJ1-1; weak D call: TRBD1 (5 bases). The V gene lost 4 bases and the J gene lost 11 bases, with 14 bases spanning the gap. The CDR3 loop spans 12 amino acids. Germline lookup yields CDR1 SGHAT and CDR2 FQDESV (reference sequence).

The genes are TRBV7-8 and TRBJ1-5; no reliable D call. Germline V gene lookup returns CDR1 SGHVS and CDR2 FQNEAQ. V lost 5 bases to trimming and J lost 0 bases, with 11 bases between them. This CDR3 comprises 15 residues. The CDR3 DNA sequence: TGTGCCAGCAGCCCGAGACGGGATAGCAATCAGCCCCAGCATTTT. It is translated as CASSPRRDSNQPQHF.

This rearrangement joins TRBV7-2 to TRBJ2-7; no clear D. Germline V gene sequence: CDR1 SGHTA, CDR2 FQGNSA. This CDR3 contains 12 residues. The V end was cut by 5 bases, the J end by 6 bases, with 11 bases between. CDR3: CASSPYIGEQYF. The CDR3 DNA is TGTGCCAGCAGCCCATACATCGGCGAGCAGTACTTC.